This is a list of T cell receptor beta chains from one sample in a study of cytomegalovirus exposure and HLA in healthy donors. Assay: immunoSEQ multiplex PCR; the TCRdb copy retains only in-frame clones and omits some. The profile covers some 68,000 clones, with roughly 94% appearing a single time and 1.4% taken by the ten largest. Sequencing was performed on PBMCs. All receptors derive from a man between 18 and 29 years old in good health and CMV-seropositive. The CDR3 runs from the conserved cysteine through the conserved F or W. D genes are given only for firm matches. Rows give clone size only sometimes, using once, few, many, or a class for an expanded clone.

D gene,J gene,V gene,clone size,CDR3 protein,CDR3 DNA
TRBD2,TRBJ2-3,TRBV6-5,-,CASKLSGVTDTQYF,TGTGCCAGCAAGCTGAGCGGGGTGACAGATACGCAGTATTTT
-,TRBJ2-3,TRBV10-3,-,CAINARQESTDTQYF,TGTGCCATCAACGCGAGACAGGAGTCCACAGATACGCAGTATTTT
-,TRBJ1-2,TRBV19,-,CASSILQGRVGYTF,TGTGCCAGTAGTATCCTACAGGGACGGGTTGGCTACACCTTC
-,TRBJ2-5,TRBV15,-,CATRSDTQVYF,TGTGCCACCAGAAGCGATACCCAAGTGTACTTC
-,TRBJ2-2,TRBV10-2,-,CAVSAGAANTGELFF,TGCGCCGTTTCAGCGGGCGCCGCGAACACCGGGGAGCTGTTTTTT
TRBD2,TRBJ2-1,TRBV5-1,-,CASSLVGGGLVYNEQFF,TGCGCCAGCAGCTTGGTCGGGGGGGGACTAGTCTACAATGAGCAGTTCTTC
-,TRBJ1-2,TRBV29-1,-,CSVTTAYGYTF,TGCAGCGTTACGACAGCCTATGGCTACACCTTC
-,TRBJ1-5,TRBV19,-,CASTIDRTSNQPQHF,TGTGCCAGTACCATCGACAGGACTAGCAATCAGCCCCAGCATTTT
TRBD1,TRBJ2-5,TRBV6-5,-,CASTSSRDREETQYF,TGTGCCAGCACTTCGTCCCGGGACAGGGAAGAGACCCAGTACTTC
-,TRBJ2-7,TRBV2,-,CASSEDSGYEQYF,TGTGCCAGCAGTGAGGACAGCGGCTACGAGCAGTACTTC
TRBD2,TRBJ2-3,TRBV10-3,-,CAISKTSGAGDTQYF,TGTGCCATCAGCAAGACTAGCGGGGCGGGAGATACGCAGTATTTT
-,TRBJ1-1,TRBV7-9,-,CASSLPGGTEAFF,TGTGCCAGCAGCCTCCCTGGAGGCACTGAAGCTTTCTTT
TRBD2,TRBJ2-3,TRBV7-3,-,CASSFGGGLQDTQYF,TGTGCCAGCAGCTTCGGCGGGGGGCTCCAGGATACGCAGTATTTT
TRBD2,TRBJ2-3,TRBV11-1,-,CASSLFGGYRADTQYF,TGTGCCAGCAGCTTATTCGGGGGGTATCGGGCAGATACGCAGTATTTT
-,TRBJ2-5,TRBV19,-,CASSISRVAETQYF,TGTGCCAGTAGTATAAGCAGGGTAGCAGAGACCCAGTACTTC
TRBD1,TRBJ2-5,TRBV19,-,CASSITAGGVETQYF,TGTGCCAGTAGTATCACGGCAGGGGGCGTTGAGACCCAGTACTTC
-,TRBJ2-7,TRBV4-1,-,CASSQDSRSSTYEQYF,TGCGCCAGCAGCCAAGATAGTCGGAGTTCCACCTACGAGCAGTACTTC
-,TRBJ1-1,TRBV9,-,CASSVADTEAFF,TGTGCCAGCAGCGTGGCCGACACTGAAGCTTTCTTT
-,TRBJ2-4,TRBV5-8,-,CASRNQGRGNIQYF,TGTGCCAGCAGGAACCAGGGAAGGGGGAACATTCAGTACTTC
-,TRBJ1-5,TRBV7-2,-,CASSPSIVRGNQPQHF,TGTGCCAGCAGCCCGTCCATCGTCCGGGGCAATCAGCCCCAGCATTTT
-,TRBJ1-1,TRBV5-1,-,CASSHGQLNTEAFF,TGCGCCAGCAGCCACGGACAGCTCAACACTGAAGCTTTCTTT
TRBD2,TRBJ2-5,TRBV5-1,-,CASSLVSGEGRETQYF,TGCGCCAGCAGCTTGGTTTCCGGGGAGGGTCGAGAGACCCAGTACTTC
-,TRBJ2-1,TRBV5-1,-,CASSPSSSYNEQFF,TGCGCCAGCAGCCCTTCGAGCTCCTACAATGAGCAGTTCTTC
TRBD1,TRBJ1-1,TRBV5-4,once,CASSHDRQGGEAFF,TGTGCCAGCAGCCACGACCGACAGGGGGGTGAAGCTTTCTTT
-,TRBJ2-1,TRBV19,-,CASSLQGLGDEQFF,TGTGCCAGTAGTCTCCAGGGCCTTGGGGATGAGCAGTTCTTC
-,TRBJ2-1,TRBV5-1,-,CASRDSRLQFF,TGCGCCAGCAGGGACAGCAGGCTGCAGTTCTTC
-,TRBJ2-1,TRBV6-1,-,CASSVSGVGEQFF,TGTGCCAGCAGTGTGTCAGGTGTGGGTGAGCAGTTCTTC
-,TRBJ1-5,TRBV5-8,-,CASARFNQPQHF,TGTGCCAGCGCGAGGTTCAATCAGCCCCAGCATTTT
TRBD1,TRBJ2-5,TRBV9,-,CASSVAGTERETQYF,TGTGCCAGCAGCGTAGCCGGGACAGAGAGGGAGACCCAGTACTTC